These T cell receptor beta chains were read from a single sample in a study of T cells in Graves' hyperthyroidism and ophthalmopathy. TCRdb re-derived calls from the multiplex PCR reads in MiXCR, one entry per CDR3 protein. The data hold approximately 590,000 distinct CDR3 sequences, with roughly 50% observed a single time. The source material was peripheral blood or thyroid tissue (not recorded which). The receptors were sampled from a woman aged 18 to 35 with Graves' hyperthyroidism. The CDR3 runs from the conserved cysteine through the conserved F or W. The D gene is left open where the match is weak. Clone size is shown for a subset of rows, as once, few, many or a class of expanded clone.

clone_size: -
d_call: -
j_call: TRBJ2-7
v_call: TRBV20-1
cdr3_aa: CSALGDGPYEQYF
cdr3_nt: TGCAGTGCTTTGGGGGACGGCCCCTACGAGCAGTACTTC

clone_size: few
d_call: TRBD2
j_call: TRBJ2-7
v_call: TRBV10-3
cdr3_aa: CAISGASGMPLSYEQYF
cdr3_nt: TGTGCCATCAGTGGAGCTAGCGGGATGCCCCTGAGCTACGAGCAGTACTTC

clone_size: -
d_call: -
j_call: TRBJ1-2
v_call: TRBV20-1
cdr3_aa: CSASLQNYGYTF
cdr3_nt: TGCAGTGCTAGTCTCCAGAACTATGGCTACACCTTC

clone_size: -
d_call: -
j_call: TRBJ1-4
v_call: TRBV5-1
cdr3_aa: CASTQFEKLFF
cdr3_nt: TGCGCCAGCACCCAGTTTGAAAAACTGTTTTTT

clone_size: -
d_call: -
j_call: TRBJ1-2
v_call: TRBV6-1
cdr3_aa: CASRPNPNYGYTF
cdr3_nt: TGTGCCAGCAGGCCTAACCCCAACTATGGCTACACCTTC

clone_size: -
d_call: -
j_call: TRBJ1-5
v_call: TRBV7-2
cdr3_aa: CASSSLQGREPQHF
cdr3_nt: TGTGCCAGCAGTTCCCTCCAGGGGCGCGAGCCCCAGCATTTT

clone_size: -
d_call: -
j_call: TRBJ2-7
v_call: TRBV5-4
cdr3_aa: CASSAGQPLSYEQYF
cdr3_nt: TGTGCCAGCAGCGCGGGACAGCCTCTTTCCTACGAGCAGTACTTC

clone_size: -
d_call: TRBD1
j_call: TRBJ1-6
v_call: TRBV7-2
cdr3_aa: CASTDRGASPLHF
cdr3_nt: TGTGCCAGCACCGACAGGGGGGCATCACCCCTCCACTTT

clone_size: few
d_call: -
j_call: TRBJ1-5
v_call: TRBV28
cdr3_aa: CASSPQENNQPQHF
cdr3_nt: TGTGCCAGCAGTCCACAGGAGAACAATCAGCCCCAGCATTTT

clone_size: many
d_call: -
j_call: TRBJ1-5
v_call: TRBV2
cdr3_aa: CASSVDRSNQPQHF
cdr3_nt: TGTGCCAGCAGTGTGGACAGATCCAATCAGCCCCAGCATTTT

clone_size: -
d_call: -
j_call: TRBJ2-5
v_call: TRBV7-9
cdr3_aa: CASVRAGAPGGTQYF
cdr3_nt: TGTGCCAGCGTTCGTGCGGGAGCTCCAGGGGGGACCCAGTACTTC

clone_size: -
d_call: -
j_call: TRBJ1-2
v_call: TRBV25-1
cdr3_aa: CASSEFGMGGYTF
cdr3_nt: TGTGCCAGCAGTGAATTTGGGATGGGTGGCTACACCTTC

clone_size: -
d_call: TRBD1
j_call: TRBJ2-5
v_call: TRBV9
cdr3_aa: CASSRGQGAGETQYF
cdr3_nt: TGTGCCAGCAGCAGGGGACAGGGGGCAGGAGAGACCCAGTACTTC

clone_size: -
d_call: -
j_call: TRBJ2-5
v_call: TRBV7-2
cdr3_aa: CASSPTLSGLETQYF
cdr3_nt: TGTGCCAGCAGCCCAACCTTATCGGGGTTAGAGACCCAGTACTTC

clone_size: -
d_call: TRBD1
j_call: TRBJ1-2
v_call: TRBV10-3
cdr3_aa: CAISEGGTAYGYTF
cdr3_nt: TGTGCCATCAGTGAAGGGGGGACAGCTTATGGCTACACCTTC

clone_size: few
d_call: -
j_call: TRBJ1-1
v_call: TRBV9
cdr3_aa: CASSPTPRGTDEAFF
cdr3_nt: TGTGCCAGCAGCCCAACACCCAGGGGAACGGATGAAGCTTTCTTT

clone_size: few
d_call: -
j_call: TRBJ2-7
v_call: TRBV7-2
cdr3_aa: CASSPDEGISYEQYF
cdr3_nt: TGTGCCAGCAGCCCCGACGAGGGGATTTCCTACGAGCAGTACTTC

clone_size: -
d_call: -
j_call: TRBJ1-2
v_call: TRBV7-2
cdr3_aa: CASSPARAGGEQHF
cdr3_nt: TGTGCCAGCAGCCCAGCCCGGGCGGGAGGCGAGCAGCACTTC

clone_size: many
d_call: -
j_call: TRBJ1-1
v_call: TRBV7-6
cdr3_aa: CASSAGQMNTEAFF
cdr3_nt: TGTGCCAGCAGCGCTGGACAGATGAACACTGAAGCTTTCTTT

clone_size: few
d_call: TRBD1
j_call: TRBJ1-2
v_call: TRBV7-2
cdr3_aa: CASSGGQGGSGYTF
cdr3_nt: TGTGCCAGCAGCGGAGGACAGGGGGGATCCGGCTACACCTTC

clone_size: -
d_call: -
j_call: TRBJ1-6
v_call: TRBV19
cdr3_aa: CASTLRPDYNSPLHF
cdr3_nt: TGTGCCAGTACCCTAAGGCCCGACTATAATTCACCCCTCCACTTT

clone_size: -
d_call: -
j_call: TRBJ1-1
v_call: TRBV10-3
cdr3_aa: CASSYYREETEAFF
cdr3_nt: TGTGCCAGCAGTTACTACAGGGAGGAAACTGAAGCTTTCTTT

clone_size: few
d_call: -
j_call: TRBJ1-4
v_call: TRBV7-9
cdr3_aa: CASSLAKKGLSTEKLFF
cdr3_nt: TGTGCCAGCAGCTTAGCAAAGAAGGGGCTTTCGACTGAAAAACTGTTTTTT

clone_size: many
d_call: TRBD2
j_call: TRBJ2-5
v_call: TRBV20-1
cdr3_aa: CSALAGWEETQYF
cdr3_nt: TGCAGTGCTCTAGCGGGATGGGAGGAGACCCAGTACTTC

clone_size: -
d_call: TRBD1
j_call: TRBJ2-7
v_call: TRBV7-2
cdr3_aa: CASSQPGQKYEQYF
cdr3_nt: TGTGCCAGCAGCCAACCGGGACAGAAGTACGAGCAGTACTTC

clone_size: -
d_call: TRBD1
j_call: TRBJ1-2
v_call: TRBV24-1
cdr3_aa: CATSYGDRGYGYTF
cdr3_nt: TGTGCCACCAGTTATGGCGACAGGGGGTATGGCTACACCTTC

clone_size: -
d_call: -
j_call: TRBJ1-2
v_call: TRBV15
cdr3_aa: CATSRVGIGYGYTF
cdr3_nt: TGTGCCACCAGCAGAGTCGGGATTGGCTATGGCTACACCTTC

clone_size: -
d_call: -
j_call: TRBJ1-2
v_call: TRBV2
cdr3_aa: CASSQRPSGYGYTF
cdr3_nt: TGTGCCAGCAGTCAGCGCCCTAGTGGCTATGGCTACACCTTC

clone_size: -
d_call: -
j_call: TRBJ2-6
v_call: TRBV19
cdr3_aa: CASSLRGALTLGANVLTF
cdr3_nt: TGTGCCAGTAGTCTCCGGGGGGCATTAACTCTGGGGGCCAACGTCCTGACTTTC

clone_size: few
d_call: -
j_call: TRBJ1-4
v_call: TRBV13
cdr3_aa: CASSSRDLSFGEKLFF
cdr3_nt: TGTGCCAGCAGCTCTCGGGACCTCTCCTTCGGGGAAAAACTGTTTTTT

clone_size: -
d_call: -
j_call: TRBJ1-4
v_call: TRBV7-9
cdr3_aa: CASRTTSYEKLFF
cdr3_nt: TGTGCCAGCCGTACAACGAGTTATGAAAAACTGTTTTTT

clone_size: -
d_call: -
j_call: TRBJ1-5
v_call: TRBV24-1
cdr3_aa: CASSVTGYSNQPQHF
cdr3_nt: TGTGCCAGCAGTGTCACAGGTTATAGCAATCAGCCCCAGCATTTT

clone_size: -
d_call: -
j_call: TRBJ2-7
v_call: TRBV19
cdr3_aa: CASSPSPQGFEQYF
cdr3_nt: TGTGCCAGTAGTCCGAGCCCTCAGGGCTTCGAGCAGTACTTC

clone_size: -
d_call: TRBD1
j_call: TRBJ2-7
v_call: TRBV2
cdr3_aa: CASIGQGQYF
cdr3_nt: TGTGCCAGCATAGGACAGGGGCAGTACTTC

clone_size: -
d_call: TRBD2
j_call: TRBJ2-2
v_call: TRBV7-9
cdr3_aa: CAIRGVNTGELFF
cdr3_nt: TGTGCCATCCGGGGGGTGAACACCGGGGAGCTGTTTTTT

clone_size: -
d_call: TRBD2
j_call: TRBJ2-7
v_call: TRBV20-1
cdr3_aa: CSYALAGDEQYF
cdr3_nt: TGCAGTTACGCACTAGCGGGAGACGAGCAGTACTTC

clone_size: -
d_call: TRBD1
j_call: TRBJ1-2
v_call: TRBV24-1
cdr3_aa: CATRATGTGAYGYTF
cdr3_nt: TGTGCCACCAGGGCGACCGGGACAGGAGCGTATGGCTACACCTTC

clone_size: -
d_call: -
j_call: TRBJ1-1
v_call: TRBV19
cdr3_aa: CASSIWGRGSAEAFF
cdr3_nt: TGTGCCAGTAGTATATGGGGGAGAGGTTCAGCTGAAGCTTTCTTT

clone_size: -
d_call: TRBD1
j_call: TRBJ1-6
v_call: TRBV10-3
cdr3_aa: CAISESQGLSPLHF
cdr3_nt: TGTGCCATCAGTGAATCACAGGGGCTGTCACCCCTCCACTTT

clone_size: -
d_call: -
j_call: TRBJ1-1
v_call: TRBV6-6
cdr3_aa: CASSPGRQATNTEAFF
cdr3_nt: TGTGCCAGCAGTCCAGGGAGACAGGCGACGAACACTGAAGCTTTCTTT

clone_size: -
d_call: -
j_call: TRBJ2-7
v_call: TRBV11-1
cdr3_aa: CASSCSGVAGEQYF
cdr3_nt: TGTGCCAGCAGTTGCTCCGGGGTTGCTGGGGAGCAGTACTTC

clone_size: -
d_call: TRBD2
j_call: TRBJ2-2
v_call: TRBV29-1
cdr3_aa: CSVGLAGSTGELFF
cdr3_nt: TGCAGCGTCGGACTAGCGGGTTCCACCGGGGAGCTGTTTTTT

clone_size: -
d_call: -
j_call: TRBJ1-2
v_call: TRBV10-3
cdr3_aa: CAISVKPAGYGYTF
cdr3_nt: TGTGCCATCAGTGTTAAGCCCGCAGGGTATGGCTACACCTTC

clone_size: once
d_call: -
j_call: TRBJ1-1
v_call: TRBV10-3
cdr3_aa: CAITPAEGNTEAFF
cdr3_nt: TGTGCCATCACCCCGGCAGAGGGGAACACTGAAGCTTTCTTT

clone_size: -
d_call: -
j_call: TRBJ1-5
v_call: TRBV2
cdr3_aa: CASRLLQGQPQHF
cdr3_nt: TGTGCCAGCAGGTTACTACAGGGTCAGCCCCAGCATTTT

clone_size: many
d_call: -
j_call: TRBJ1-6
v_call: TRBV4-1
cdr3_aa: CASSQERGQKRGSPLHF
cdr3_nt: TGCGCCAGCAGCCAAGAACGAGGACAGAAAAGGGGGTCACCCCTCCACTTT

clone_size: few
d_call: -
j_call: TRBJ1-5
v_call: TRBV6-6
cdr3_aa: CASSVTNQPQHF
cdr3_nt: TGTGCCAGCAGTGTCACCAATCAGCCCCAGCATTTT

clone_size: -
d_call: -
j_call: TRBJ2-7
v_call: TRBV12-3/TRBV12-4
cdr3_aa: CASSLKTGQTYEQYF
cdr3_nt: TGTGCCAGCAGTTTGAAGACAGGACAAACCTACGAGCAGTACTTC

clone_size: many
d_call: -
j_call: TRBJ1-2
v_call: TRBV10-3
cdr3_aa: CAIKKGDYGYTF
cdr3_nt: TGTGCCATCAAGAAGGGTGACTATGGCTACACCTTC

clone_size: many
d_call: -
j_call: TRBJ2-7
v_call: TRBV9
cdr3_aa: CASSVGQGNYEQYF
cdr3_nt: TGTGCCAGCAGCGTAGGGCAGGGGAACTACGAGCAGTACTTC

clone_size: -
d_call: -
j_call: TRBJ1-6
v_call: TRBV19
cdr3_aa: CASSSQGRNPPLHF
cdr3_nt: TGTGCCAGTAGTTCGCAAGGACGGAATCCACCCCTCCACTTT

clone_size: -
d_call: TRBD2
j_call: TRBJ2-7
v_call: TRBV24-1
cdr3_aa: CATSGGGGGYEQYF
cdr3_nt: TGTGCCACCAGTGGGGGGGGAGGAGGCTACGAGCAGTACTTC

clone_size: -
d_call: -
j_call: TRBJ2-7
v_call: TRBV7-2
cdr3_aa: CASSLRGGKEYEQYF
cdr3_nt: TGTGCCAGCAGCTTAAGGGGGGGGAAGGAGTACGAGCAGTACTTC

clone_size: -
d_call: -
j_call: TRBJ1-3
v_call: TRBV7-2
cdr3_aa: CASSHRQGAGNTIYF
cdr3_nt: TGTGCCAGCAGCCATAGGCAGGGCGCTGGAAACACCATATATTTT